The following is a T cell receptor (beta chain) sequence with its context. Original analysis: Reference gene primer amplification yielded estimated nucleated cell counts. Repertoires were generated with immunoSEQ multiplex PCR, while TCRdb's copy carries only in-frame clones and drops some. The D gene and trimming were derived from the DNA, and the V and J assignments and clone size from that table. The table shows 110,000 to 150,000 clones, with around 80% occurring only once. The data originate from a study of blood T cell repertoires in COVID-19. Turning to the study itself: Acute and convalescent COVID-19 specimens originated in the United States, Italy and Spain. The cDNA or gDNA used as material had been derived from T cells, B-cell-depleted T cells, or PBMCs.

Germline loops: CDR1 MDHEN, CDR2 SYDVKM. The CDR3 covers 14 residues. The V gene end was trimmed by 5 bases and the J gene end by 5 bases; junction bases not matched to a gene: 6. The gene calls are TRBV28 and TRBJ1-5; 7 bases align to TRBD1. The sample consisted of peripheral blood. The sequence was obtained from a woman aged 50 to 60 with acute or convalescent COVID-19. The CDR3 loop is CASSIDRDDQPQHF. For the CDR3, the DNA is TGTGCCAGCAGTATAGACAGGGACGATCAGCCCCAGCATTTT.